This TCR beta chain is drawn from a study of T cells after yellow fever vaccination. TCRdb re-called the 5' RACE reads with MiXCR, one entry per CDR3 protein. The table records about 500,000 distinct CDR3 sequences, about 15% of them present only once. In this sample, this clonotype turned up a few times. Germline-derived CDR1 and CDR2 are MGHRA and YSYEKL. V shed 1 base and J shed 6 bases, with 15 bases lying between them. The CDR3 is 15 residues long. This receptor was taken from a man between 18 and 29 years old who received the YFV17D yellow fever vaccine. The chain couples TRBV4-1 to TRBJ1-1, with TRBD1 as a possible D gene (6 bases). Sequenced material: PBMCs, taken 5 to 6 days after the first yellow fever vaccination. CDR3 residues: CASSQGRSGAPEAFF. CDR3 coding DNA: TGCGCCAGCAGCCAAGGGAGGTCAGGGGCCCCTGAAGCTTTCTTT.